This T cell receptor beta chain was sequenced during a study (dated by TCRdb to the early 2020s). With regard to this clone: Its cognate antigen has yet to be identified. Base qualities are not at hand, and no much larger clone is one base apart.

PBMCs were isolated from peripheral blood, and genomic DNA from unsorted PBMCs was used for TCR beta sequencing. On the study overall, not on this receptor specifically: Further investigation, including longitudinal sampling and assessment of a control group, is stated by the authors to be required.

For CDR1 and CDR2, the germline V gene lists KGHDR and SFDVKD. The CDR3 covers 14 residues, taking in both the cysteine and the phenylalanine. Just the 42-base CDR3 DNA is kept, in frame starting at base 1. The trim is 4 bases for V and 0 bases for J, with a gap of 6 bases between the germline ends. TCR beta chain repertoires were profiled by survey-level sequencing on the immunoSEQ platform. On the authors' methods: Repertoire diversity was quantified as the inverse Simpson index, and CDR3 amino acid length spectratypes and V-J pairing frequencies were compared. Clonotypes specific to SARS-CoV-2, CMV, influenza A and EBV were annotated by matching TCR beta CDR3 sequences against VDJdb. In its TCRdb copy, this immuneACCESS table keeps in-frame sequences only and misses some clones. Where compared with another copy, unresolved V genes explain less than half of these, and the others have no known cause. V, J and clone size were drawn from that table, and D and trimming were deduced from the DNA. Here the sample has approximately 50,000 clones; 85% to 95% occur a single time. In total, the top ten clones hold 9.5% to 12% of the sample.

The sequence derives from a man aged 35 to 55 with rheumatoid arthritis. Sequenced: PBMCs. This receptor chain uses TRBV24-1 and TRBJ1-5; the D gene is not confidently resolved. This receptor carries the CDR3 CATSETYSNQPQHF. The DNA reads TGTGCCACCAGTGAGACGTATAGCAATCAGCCCCAGCATTTT.